The present TCR beta chain was sequenced within a study of cytomegalovirus exposure and HLA in healthy donors. General study results and limits: Among TCR sequences, most were rare, though some public TCRs appeared in many donors.

Turning to this clone: Its matching antigen is unknown.

Use of 60 Vbeta and 13 Jbeta primers characterized the PCR. This table comes from immunoSEQ multiplex PCR, and its TCRdb copy is limited to in-frame clones, with some not included. The sample includes 140,000 to 150,000 clones, 78% seen only once; the top ten take 3%. This CDR3 region has 15 residues. V was clipped by 5 bases and J by 6 bases, with 17 bases between them. Per germline, CDR1 SEHNR and CDR2 FQNEAQ (reference sequence). This TCR derives from a man between 40 and 49 years old in good health and CMV-seropositive. V gene TRBV7-9 combines with J gene TRBJ2-4, with a tentative D call TRBD1 (6 bases). Sequenced sample: PBMCs. The CDR3 region has the DNA TGTGCCAGCAGCAGCTCAGGGGTTCTCGGAAACATTCAGTACTTC. Encoded protein: CASSSSGVLGNIQYF.